This T cell receptor (beta chain) was observed in a study of blood T cell repertoires in COVID-19. The age range of participants was 18 to 89 years, with residence in about two dozen US areas. Cohort placement rested on clinical history that participants reported themselves. Cohort 3 recovery required two negative PCRs, clearance, or symptom resolution. As originally analysed: Reference gene primer amplification gave estimated nucleated cell counts. Profiled with immunoSEQ multiplex PCR; TCRdb holds only in-frame clones, not every one. V, J and clone size are those of that table, while D and trimming were read from the DNA. The sample lists some 170,000 clones, roughly 84% occurring once. Germline V gene sequence: CDR1 WSHSY, CDR2 SAAADI. Trimming cost V 7 bases and J 0 bases; bases outside gene matches: 4. The CDR3 loop spans 14 amino acids.

The genes are TRBV10-2 and TRBJ2-3, with TRBD2 matching over 7 bases. This sequence originates from a man aged 45-65 years who had recovered from COVID-19. Sequenced sample: PBMCs or T cells enriched from blood (not recorded which). CDR3 bases: TGCGCCAGCAAGCTAGCGGTTAGCACAGATACGCAGTATTTT. It codes for CASKLAVSTDTQYF.